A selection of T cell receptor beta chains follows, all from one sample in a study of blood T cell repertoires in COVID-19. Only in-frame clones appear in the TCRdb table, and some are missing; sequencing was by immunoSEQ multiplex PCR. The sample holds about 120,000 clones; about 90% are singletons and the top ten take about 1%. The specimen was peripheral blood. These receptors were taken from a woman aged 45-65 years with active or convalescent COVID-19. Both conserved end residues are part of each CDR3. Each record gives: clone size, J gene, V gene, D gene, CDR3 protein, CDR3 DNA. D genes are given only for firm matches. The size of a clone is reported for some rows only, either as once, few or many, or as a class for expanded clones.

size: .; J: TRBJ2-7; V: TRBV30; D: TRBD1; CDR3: CAWRAKDRGITYEQYF; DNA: TGTGCCTGGAGAGCAAAAGACAGGGGGATTACCTACGAGCAGTACTTC
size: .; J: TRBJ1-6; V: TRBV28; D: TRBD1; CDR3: CASSLPGQGAQLPLHF; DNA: TGTGCCAGCAGTTTACCCGGACAGGGAGCCCAGTTACCCCTCCACTTT
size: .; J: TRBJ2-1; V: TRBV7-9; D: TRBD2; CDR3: CASSFGLAGVDEQFF; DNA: TGTGCCAGCAGCTTCGGACTAGCGGGAGTGGATGAGCAGTTCTTC
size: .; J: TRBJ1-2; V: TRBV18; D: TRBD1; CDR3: CASSPPARQGSGYTF; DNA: TGTGCCAGCTCACCACCTGCTCGACAGGGGAGCGGCTACACCTTC
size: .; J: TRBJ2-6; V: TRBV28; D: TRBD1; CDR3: CASSSPPGQRTSGANVLTF; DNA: TGTGCCAGCAGTTCGCCCCCGGGACAGCGAACCTCTGGGGCCAACGTCCTGACTTTC
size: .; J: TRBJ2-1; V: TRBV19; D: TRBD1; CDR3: CASMVGQGANEQFF; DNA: TGTGCCAGTATGGTCGGACAGGGGGCAAATGAGCAGTTCTTC
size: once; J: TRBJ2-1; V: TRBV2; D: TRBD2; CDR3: CASSELAGGPFGEQFF; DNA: TGTGCCAGCAGCGAACTAGCGGGAGGGCCCTTCGGTGAGCAGTTCTTC
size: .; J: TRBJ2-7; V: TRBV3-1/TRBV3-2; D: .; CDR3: CASSQYPRQGSYEQYF; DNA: TGTGCCAGCAGCCAATACCCCCGGCAGGGTAGTTACGAGCAGTACTTC
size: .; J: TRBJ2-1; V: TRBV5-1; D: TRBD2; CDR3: CASSSLAGGEGNEQFF; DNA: TGCGCCAGCAGCTCCTTAGCGGGAGGGGAAGGGAATGAGCAGTTCTTC
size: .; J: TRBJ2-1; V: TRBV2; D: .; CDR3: CASSEGKSRGGYNEQFF; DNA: TGTGCCAGCAGTGAAGGGAAATCTAGGGGGGGGTACAATGAGCAGTTCTTC
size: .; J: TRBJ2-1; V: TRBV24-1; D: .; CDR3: CATSDPAGQFF; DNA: TGTGCCACCAGTGATCCGGCGGGGCAGTTCTTC
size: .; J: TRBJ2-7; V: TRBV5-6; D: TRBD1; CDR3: CASSRSTGGTDEQYF; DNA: TGTGCCAGCAGCCGATCGACAGGGGGGACCGACGAGCAGTACTTC
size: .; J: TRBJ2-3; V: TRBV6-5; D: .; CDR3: CASTSPGSDTQYF; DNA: TGTGCCAGTACCTCCCCCGGGTCAGATACGCAGTATTTT
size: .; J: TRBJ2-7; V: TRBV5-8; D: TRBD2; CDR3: CASSPPGLVRGQYF; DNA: TGTGCCAGCAGCCCCCCCGGACTAGTCCGAGGGCAGTACTTC
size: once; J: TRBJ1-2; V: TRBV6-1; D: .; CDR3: CAAGTNGYTF; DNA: TGTGCCGCGGGGACCAACGGCTACACCTTC
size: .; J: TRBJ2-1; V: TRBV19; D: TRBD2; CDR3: CASSPLVVSGSYEQFF; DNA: TGTGCCAGTTCGCCCCTCGTGGTGAGCGGGAGCTATGAGCAGTTCTTC
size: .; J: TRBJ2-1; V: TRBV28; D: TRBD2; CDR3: CASSLALAGYNEQFF; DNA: TGTGCCAGCAGCCTGGCTCTAGCGGGGTACAATGAGCAGTTCTTC
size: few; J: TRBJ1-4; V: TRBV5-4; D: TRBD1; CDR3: CASSANRGNEKLFF; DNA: TGTGCCAGCAGCGCAAACAGGGGTAATGAAAAACTGTTTTTT
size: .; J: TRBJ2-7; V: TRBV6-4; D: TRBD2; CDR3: CASSDSRGTSGRAAVYEQYF; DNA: TGTGCCAGCAGTGACTCGAGGGGGACTAGCGGGAGGGCCGCGGTGTACGAGCAGTACTTC
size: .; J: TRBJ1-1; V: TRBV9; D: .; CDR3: CASSGRRGNTEAFF; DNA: TGTGCCAGCAGCGGCCGGCGGGGAAACACTGAAGCTTTCTTT
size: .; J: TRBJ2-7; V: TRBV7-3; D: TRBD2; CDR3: CASSRDYRSEQYF; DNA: TGTGCCAGCAGCCGGGACTATCGGAGCGAGCAGTACTTC
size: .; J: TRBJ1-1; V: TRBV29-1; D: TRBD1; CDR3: CSAGQGRLGSEAFF; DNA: TGCAGCGCGGGACAGGGCCGTTTAGGCTCTGAAGCTTTCTTT
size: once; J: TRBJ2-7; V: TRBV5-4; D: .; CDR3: CASSPQSSYEQYF; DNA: TGTGCCAGCAGTCCACAGTCCTCCTACGAGCAGTACTTC
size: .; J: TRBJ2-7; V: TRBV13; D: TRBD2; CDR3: CASSSPSSGSYEQYF; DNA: TGTGCCAGCAGCTCCCCTTCTAGCGGGAGCTACGAGCAGTACTTC
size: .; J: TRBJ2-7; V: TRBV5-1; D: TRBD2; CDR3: CASSPTSGSWGEQYF; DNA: TGCGCCAGCAGCCCGACTAGCGGGAGTTGGGGCGAGCAGTACTTC
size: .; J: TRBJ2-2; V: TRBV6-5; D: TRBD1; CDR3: CASSLQGANTGELFF; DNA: TGTGCCAGCAGTTTACAGGGGGCCAACACCGGGGAGCTGTTTTTT
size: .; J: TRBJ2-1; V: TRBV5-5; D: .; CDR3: CASSPIGRQASEQFF; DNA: TGTGCCAGCAGCCCAATAGGTAGGCAGGCGTCTGAGCAGTTCTTC
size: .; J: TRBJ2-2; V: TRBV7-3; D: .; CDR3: CASSLKGHANTGELFF; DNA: TGTGCCAGCAGCCTCAAGGGACACGCGAACACCGGGGAGCTGTTTTTT
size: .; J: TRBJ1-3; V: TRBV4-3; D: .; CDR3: CASSHPFSGKDGNTIYF; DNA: TGCGCCAGCAGCCACCCTTTTTCGGGGAAAGATGGAAACACCATATATTTT
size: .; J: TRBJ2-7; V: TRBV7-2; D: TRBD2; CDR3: CASSVSSGRLYEQYF; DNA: TGTGCCAGCAGCGTTTCTAGCGGGAGGTTATACGAGCAGTACTTC
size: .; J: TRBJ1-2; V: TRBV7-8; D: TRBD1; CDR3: CASSSGQVWGYTF; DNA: TGTGCCAGCAGCTCCGGACAGGTTTGGGGCTACACCTTC
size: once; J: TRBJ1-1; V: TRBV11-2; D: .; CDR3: CASSQTRGNTEAFF; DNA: TGTGCCAGCAGCCAGACCAGGGGGAACACTGAAGCTTTCTTT
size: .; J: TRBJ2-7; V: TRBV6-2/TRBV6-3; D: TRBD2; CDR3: CASRPPGTITYEQYF; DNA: TGTGCCAGCAGGCCTCCGGGGACTATAACCTACGAGCAGTACTTC
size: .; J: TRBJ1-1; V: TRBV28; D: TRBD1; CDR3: CASSSPGQGSVEAFF; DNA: TGTGCCAGCAGTTCGCCGGGACAGGGGTCTGTTGAAGCTTTCTTT
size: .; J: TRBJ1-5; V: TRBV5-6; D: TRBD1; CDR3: CASSLGAGGQPQHF; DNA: TGTGCCAGCAGCTTGGGGGCAGGGGGTCAGCCCCAGCATTTT
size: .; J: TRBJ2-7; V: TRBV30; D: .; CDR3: CAWSPIFLNTYEQYF; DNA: TGTGCCTGGAGTCCGATCTTCCTCAACACCTACGAGCAGTACTTC
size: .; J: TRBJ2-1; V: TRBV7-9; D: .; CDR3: CASRHTTGVDNEQFF; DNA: TGTGCCAGCAGACATACGACCGGGGTAGACAATGAGCAGTTCTTC
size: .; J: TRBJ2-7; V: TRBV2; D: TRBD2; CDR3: CASSEARGTGYEQYF; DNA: TGTGCCAGCAGTGAAGCGCGGGGGACTGGGTACGAGCAGTACTTC
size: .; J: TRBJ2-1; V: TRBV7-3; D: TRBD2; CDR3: CASSGTSGSPYENEQFF; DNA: TGTGCCAGCAGCGGGACTAGCGGGAGCCCGTATGAGAATGAGCAGTTCTTC
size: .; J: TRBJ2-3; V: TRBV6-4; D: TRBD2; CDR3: CASRLAGGSDTQYF; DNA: TGTGCCAGCAGACTAGCGGGAGGTTCGGATACGCAGTATTTT
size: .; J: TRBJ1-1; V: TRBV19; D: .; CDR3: CASDLGGVNTEAFF; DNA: TGTGCCAGTGACTTGGGAGGGGTGAACACTGAAGCTTTCTTT
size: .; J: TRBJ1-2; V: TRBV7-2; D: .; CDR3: CASTLGGSGYGYTF; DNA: TGTGCCAGCACCCTAGGAGGATCTGGCTATGGCTACACCTTC
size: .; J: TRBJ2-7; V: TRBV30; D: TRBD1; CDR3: CAWGQGWNEQYF; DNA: TGTGCCTGGGGACAGGGGTGGAACGAGCAGTACTTC
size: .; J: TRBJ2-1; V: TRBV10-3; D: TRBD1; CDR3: CAISDTGGSDRFF; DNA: TGTGCCATCAGTGATACAGGGGGGTCGGATAGGTTCTTC
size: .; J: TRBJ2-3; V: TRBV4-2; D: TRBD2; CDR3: CASSQENGGVDTQYF; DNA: TGTGCCAGCAGCCAAGAAAATGGGGGGGTGGATACGCAGTATTTT
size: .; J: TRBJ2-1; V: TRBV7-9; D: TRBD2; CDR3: CASSPRTGGRASYNEQFF; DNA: TGTGCCAGCAGCCCGAGAACCGGCGGGAGGGCCTCCTACAATGAGCAGTTCTTC
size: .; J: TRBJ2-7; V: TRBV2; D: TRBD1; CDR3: CASSIPRTGVYEQYF; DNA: TGTGCCAGCAGTATCCCTCGGACAGGGGTCTACGAGCAGTACTTC
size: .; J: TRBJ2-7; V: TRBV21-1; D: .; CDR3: CASSIQGSYEQYF; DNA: TGTGCCAGCAGCATACAGGGGTCCTACGAGCAGTACTTC
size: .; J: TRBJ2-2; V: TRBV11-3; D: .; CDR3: CASSLRRNTGELFF; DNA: TGTGCCAGCAGCTTGAGGAGGAACACCGGGGAGCTGTTTTTT
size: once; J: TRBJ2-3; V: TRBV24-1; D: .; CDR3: CATSANRGFSTQYF; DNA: TGTGCCACCAGTGCAAACAGAGGGTTTTCTACGCAGTATTTT
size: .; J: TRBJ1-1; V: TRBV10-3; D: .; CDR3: CAIRNTGTEAFF; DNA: TGTGCCATCAGGAACACAGGGACTGAAGCTTTCTTT
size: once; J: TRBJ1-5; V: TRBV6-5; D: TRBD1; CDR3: CASRDRGNQPQHF; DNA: TGTGCCAGCAGGGACAGGGGCAATCAGCCCCAGCATTTT
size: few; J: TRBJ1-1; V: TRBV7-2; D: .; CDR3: CASSLRARASEAFF; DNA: TGTGCCAGCAGCCTCCGAGCCAGGGCTTCTGAAGCTTTCTTT